This T cell receptor (beta chain) was recorded in a study of blood T cell repertoires in COVID-19. Overall study: PBMCs, B-cell-depleted T cells, or T cells provided the cDNA or gDNA that made up the material.

Under the authors' procedure: Estimated nucleated cell counts came from reference gene primer amplification. Sequencing used immunoSEQ multiplex PCR; TCRdb keeps in-frame clones, though not all of them. V and J calls and clone size follow that table, whereas D and trimming were derived from the DNA. The sample shows about 58,000 clones, 80% to 90% of them seen only once. The CDR3 is made up of 16 amino acids. V trimming: 5 bases; J trimming: 7 bases; junction bases outside the gene matches: 6. The germline CDR1 and CDR2 sequences are KGHSH and LQKENI. In its sample, this clone was seen once. This chain links TRBV18 with TRBJ2-1; 15 bases fit TRBD2. The receptor was isolated from a man aged 60 to 75 with acute or convalescent COVID-19. Sample: peripheral blood. This CDR3 is CASSSRTSGRDNEQFF. CDR3 DNA: TGTGCCAGCTCATCTCGGACTAGCGGGAGGGATAATGAGCAGTTCTTC. The full variable domain, its missing parts supplied by reference TRBV18 and TRBJ2-1, is NAGVMQNPRHLVRRRGQEARLRCSPMKGHSHVYWYRQLPEEGLKFMVYLQKENIIDESGMPKERFSAEFPKEGPSILRIQQVVRGDSAAYFCASSSRTSGRDNEQFFGPGTRLTVL.